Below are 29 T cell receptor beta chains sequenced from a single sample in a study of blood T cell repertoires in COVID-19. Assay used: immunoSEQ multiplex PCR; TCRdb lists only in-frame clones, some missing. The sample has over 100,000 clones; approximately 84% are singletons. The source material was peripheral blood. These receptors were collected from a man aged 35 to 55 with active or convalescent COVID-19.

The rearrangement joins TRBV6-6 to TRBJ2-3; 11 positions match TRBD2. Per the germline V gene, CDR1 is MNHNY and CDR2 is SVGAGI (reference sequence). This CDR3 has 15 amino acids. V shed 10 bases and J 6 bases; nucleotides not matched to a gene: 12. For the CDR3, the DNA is TGTGCCACCACCCCTAGCGGGGGGTCCGGGGATACGCAGTATTTT. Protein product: CATTPSGGSGDTQYF.

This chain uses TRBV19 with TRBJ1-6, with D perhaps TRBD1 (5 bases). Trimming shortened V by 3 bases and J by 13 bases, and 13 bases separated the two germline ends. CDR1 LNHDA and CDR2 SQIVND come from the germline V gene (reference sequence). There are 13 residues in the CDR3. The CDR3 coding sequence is TGTGCCAGTAGTATGGGACTGAGAAGGCCCCTCCACTTT. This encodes CASSMGLRRPLHF.

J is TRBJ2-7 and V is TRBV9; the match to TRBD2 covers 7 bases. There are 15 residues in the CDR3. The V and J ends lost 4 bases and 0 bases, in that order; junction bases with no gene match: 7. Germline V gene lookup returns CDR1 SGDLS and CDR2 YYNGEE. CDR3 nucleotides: TGTGCCAGCAGCCCCGGAAGCGGGGTCTCCTACGAGCAGTACTTC. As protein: CASSPGSGVSYEQYF.

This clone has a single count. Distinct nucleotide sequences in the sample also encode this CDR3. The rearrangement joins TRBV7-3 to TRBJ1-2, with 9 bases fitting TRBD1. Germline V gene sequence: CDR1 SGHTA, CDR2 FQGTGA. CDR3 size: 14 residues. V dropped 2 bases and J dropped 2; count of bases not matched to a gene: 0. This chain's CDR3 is CASSLGTGNYGYTF. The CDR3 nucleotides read TGTGCCAGCAGCTTAGGGACAGGGAACTATGGCTACACCTTC.

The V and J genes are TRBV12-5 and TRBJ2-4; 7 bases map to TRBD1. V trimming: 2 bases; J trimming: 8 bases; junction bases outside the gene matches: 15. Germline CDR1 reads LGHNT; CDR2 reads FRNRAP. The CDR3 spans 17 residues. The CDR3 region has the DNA TGTGCTAGTGGTTTGCACCACTCCACCGGGACAGAGCACATTCAGTACTTC. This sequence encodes CASGLHHSTGTEHIQYF.

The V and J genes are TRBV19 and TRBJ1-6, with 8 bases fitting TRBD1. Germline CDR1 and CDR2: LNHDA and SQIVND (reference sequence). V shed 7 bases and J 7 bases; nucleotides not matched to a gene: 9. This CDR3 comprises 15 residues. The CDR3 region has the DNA TGTGCCAGTACCCCAGGGAACAGGGGGAATTCACCCCTCCACTTT. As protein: CASTPGNRGNSPLHF.

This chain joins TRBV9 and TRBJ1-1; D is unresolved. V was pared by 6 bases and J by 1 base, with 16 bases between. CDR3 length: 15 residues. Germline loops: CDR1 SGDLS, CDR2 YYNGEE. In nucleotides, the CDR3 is TGTGCCAGCACCCACGACACGGGAGGGAACACTGAAGCTTTCTTT. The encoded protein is CASTHDTGGNTEAFF.

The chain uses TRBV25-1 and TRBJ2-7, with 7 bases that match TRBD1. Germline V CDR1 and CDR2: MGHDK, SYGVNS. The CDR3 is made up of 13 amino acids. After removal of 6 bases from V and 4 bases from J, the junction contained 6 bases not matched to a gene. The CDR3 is CASRDRIRYEQYF. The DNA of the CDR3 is TGTGCCAGCAGGGACAGGATCAGGTACGAGCAGTACTTC.

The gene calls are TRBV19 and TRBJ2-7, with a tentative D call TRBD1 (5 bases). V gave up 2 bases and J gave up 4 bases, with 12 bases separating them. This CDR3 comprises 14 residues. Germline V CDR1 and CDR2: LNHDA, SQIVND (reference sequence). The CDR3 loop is CASSISSREYEQYF. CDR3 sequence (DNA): TGTGCCAGTAGTATAAGTTCCAGGGAATACGAGCAGTACTTC. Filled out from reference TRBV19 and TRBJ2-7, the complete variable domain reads DGGITQSPKYLFRKEGQNVTLSCEQNLNHDAMYWYRQDPGQGLRLIYYSQIVNDFQKGDIAEGYSVSREKKESFPLTVTSAQKNPTAFYLCASSISSREYEQYFGPGTRLTVT.

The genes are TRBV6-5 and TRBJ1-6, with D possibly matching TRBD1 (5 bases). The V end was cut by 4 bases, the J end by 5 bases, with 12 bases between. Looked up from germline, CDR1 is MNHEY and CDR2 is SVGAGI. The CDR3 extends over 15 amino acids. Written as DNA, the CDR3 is TGTGCCAGCAGTTTGAAGGGGCAGAATAATTCACCCCTCCACTTT. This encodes CASSLKGQNNSPLHF.

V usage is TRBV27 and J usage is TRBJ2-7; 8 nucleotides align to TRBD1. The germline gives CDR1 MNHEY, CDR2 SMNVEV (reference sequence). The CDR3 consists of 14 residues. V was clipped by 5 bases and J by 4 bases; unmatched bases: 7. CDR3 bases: TGTGCCAGCAGTGCCGGGACAGGCCCTTACGAGCAGTACTTC. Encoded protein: CASSAGTGPYEQYF.

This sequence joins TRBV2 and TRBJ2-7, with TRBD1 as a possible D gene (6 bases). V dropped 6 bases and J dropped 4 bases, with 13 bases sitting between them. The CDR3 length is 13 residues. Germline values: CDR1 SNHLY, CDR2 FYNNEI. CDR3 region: CASSQNRVYEQYF. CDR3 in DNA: TGTGCCAGCAGCCAGAACAGGGTGTACGAGCAGTACTTC.

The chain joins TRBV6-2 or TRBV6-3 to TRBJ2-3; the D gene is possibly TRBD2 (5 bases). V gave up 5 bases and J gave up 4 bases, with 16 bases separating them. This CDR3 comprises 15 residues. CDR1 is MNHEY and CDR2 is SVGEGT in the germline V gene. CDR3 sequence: CASSQGPLGADTQYF. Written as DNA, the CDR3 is TGTGCCAGCAGTCAAGGGCCTCTCGGGGCAGATACGCAGTATTTT.

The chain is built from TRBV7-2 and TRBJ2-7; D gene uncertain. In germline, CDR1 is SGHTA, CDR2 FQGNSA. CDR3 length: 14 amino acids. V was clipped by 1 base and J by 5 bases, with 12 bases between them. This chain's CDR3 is CASSLGMQSHEQYF. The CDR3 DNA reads TGTGCCAGCAGCTTAGGAATGCAGTCCCACGAGCAGTACTTC.

The DNA of the CDR3 is TGTGCCAGCAGTCGTAGGGGGCGGGATAATGAAAAACTGTTTTTT. Amino acid sequence: CASSRRGRDNEKLFF. The chain combines TRBV2 with TRBJ1-4; 7 positions agree with TRBD1. The CDR3 loop spans 15 amino acids. J lost 4 bases, V lost 5 bases, and 7 bases had no gene match. Germline CDR1 reads SNHLY; CDR2 reads FYNNEI.

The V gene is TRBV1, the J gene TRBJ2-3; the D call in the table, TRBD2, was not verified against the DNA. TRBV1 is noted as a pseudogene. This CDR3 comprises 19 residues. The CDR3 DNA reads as TGCACCAGCAGCCAAGAGAGCGGTTGCTGGAGGGATTCGGGCGATACGCAGTATTTT. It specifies CTSSQESGCWRDSGDTQYF.

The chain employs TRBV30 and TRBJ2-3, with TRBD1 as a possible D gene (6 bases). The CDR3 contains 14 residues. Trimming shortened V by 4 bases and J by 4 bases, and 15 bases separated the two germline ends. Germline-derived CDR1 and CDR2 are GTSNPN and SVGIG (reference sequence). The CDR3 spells CAWNLLGAADTQYF. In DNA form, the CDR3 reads TGTGCCTGGAACCTCTTGGGGGCTGCAGATACGCAGTATTTT.

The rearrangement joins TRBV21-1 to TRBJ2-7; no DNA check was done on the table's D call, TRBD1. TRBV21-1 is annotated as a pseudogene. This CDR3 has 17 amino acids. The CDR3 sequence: CASSKWSHRDRVDEQYF. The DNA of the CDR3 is TGTGCCAGCAGCAAATGGTCCCATCGGGACAGGGTGGACGAGCAGTACTTC.

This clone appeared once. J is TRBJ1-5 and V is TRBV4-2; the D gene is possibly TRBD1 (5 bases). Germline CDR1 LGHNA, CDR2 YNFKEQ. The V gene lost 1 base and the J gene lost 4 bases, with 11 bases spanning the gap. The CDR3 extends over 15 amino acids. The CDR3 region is CASSQGGRENQPQHF. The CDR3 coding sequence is TGTGCCAGCAGCCAAGGTGGCAGGGAAAATCAGCCCCAGCATTTT.

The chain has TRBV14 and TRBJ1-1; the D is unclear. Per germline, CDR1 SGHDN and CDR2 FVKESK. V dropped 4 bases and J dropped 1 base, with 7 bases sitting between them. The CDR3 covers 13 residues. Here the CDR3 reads CASSLDWNTEAFF. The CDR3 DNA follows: TGTGCCAGCAGCCTAGACTGGAACACTGAAGCTTTCTTT.

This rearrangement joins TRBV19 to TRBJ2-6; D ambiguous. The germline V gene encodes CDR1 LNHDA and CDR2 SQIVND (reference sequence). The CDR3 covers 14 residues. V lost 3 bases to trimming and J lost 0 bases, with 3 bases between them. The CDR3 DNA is TGTGCCAGTAGTATCGTCTCTGGGGCCAACGTCCTGACTTTC. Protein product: CASSIVSGANVLTF.

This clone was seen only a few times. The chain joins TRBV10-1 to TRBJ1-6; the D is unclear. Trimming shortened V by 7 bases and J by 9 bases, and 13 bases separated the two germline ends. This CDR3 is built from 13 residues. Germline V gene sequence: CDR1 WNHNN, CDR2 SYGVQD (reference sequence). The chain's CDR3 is CASIRGSSSPLHF. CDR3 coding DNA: TGCGCCAGCATCAGAGGTTCGAGTTCACCCCTCCACTTT.

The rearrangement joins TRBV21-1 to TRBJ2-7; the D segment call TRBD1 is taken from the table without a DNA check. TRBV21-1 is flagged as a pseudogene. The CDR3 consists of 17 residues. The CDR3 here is CASSKTNRDRGTYEQYF. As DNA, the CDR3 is TGTGCCAGCAGCAAGACTAACCGGGACAGGGGGACCTACGAGCAGTACTTC.

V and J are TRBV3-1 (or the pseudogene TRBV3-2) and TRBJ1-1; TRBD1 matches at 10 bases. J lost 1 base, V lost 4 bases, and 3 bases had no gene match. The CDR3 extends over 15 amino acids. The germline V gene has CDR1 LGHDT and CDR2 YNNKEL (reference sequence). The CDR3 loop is CASSPWTGGNTEAFF. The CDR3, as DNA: TGTGCCAGCAGCCCGTGGACAGGGGGGAACACTGAAGCTTTCTTT.

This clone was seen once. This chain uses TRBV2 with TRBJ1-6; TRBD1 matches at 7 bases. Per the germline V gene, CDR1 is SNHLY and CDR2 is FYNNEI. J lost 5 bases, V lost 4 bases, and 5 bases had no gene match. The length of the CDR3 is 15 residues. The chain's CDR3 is CASSAEGADNSPLHF. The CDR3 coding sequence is TGTGCCAGCAGTGCGGAGGGGGCTGATAATTCACCCCTCCACTTT.

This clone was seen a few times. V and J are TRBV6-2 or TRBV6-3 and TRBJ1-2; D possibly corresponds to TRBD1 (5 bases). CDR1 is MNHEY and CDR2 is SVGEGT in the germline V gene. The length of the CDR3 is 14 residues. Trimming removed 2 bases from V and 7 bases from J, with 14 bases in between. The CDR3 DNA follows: TGTGCCAGCAGTTACCGCGGGGCAGTTCGTGGCTACACCTTC. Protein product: CASSYRGAVRGYTF.

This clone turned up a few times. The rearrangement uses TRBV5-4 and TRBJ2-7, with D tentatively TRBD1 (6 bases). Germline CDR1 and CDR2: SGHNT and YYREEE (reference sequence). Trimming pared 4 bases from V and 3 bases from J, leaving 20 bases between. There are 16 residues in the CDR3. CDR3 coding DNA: TGTGCCAGCAGCCGGCCAGGCGGACAGAACATCTACGAGCAGTACTTC. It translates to CASSRPGGQNIYEQYF.

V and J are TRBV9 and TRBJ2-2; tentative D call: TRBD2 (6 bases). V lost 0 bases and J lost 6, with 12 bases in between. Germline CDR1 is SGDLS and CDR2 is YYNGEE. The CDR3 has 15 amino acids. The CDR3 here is CASSVVGSLAGELFF. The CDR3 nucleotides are TGTGCCAGCAGCGTAGTCGGGAGTTTGGCCGGGGAGCTGTTTTTT.

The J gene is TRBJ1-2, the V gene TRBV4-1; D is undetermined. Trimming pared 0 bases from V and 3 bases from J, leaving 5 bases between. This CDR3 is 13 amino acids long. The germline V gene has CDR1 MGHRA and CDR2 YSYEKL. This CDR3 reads CASSQDLHYGYTF. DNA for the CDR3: TGCGCCAGCAGCCAAGATCTACACTATGGCTACACCTTC.